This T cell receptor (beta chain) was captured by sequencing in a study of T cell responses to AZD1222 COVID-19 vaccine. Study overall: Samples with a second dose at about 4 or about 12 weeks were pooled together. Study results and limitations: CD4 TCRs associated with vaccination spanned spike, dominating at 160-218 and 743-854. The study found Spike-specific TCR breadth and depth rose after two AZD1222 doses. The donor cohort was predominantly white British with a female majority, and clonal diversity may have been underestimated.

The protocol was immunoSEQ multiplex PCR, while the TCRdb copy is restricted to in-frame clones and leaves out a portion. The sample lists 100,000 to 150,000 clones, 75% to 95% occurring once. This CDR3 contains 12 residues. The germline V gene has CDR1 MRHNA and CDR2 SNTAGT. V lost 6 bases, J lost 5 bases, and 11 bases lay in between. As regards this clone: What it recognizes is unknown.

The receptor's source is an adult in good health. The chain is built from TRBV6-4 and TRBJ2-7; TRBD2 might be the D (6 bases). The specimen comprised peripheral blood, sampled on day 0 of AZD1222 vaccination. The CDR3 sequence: CASRVGEDEQYF. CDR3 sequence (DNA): TGTGCCAGCAGAGTGGGGGAGGACGAGCAGTACTTC.